This TCR beta chain was sequenced in a study of post-analysis software for immune sequencing data. Study-wide findings and caveats: The study found significantly lower normalized Chao1 diversity in multiple sclerosis patients than in controls. TRBV5-6, TRBV5-1 and TRBV20-1 were among four or five TRBV segments more frequent in patients than controls.

The CDR3 contains 15 residues. The trim removed 5 bases at V and 6 bases at J, leaving 9 bases unmatched. Germline loops: CDR1 SEHNR, CDR2 FQNEAQ (reference sequence). Prepared TCR beta cDNA libraries contained unique molecular identifiers. MiXCR, applied by TCRdb to the PCR reads, yields one record per CDR3 protein. The sample has fewer than 600,000 distinct CDR3 sequences, approximately 46% seen once. Concerning this clonotype itself: Its antigen remains unknown.

The rearrangement uses TRBV7-9 and TRBJ2-1; 8 bases agree with TRBD2. This clonotype originated in a girl aged 5-17 years with multiple sclerosis. The specimen was blood. The CDR3 DNA reads as TGTGCCAGCAGCGATAGCGGGAAGGCCATCAATGAGCAGTTCTTC. It yields the protein CASSDSGKAINEQFF.